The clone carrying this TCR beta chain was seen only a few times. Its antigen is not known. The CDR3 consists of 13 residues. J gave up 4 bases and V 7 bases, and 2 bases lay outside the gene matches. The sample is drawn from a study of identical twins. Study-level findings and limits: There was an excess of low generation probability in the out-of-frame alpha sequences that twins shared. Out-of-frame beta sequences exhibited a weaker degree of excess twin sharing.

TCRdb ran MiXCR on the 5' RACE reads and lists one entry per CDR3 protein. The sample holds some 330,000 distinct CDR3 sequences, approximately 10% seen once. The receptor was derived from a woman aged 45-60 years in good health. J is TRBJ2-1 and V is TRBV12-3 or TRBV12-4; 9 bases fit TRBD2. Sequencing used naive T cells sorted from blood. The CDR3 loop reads CASTLAGYNEQFF. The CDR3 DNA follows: TGTGCCAGCACCCTAGCGGGGTACAATGAGCAGTTCTTC.